Shown below are 29 T cell receptor beta chains from a single sample sequenced in a study of blood T cells in healthy people across ages (dated by TCRdb to 2013 to 2016). The library was made by 5' RACE. The sequencing machine was an Illumina HiSeq 2500. The second PCR ran for roughly 6 to 11 cycles and used a J-beta primer mix along with a sample-barcoded 5' primer. Using fastp at Q25 and MiXCR, TCRdb reprocessed the public reads and kept productive beta chains. Duplicate CDR3 protein sequences are folded into a single record with the most common DNA and genes. For this sample the table gives approximately 1.5 million distinct CDR3 sequences, of which about 31% were detected only once. The top ten clonotypes cover around 11% of the sample. Sample: blood. The receptors were sampled from a woman aged 25 to 39 in good health.

The J gene is TRBJ2-1, the V gene TRBV5-1; TRBD2 agrees at 10 bases. CDR1 and CDR2 (germline): SGHRS, YFSETQ. This CDR3 has 15 residues. V lost 4 bases and J lost 10; bases outside the gene matches: 11. CDR3 loop: CASSLGTSDRSEQFF. The DNA for the CDR3 is TGCGCCAGCAGCCTCGGGACTAGCGACCGTTCGGAGCAGTTCTTC.

The chain uses TRBV20-1 and TRBJ1-1, with TRBD1 matching over 7 bases. CDR1 and CDR2 from the germline V gene are DFQATT and SNEGSKA (reference sequence). V lost 0 bases to trimming and J lost 11 bases; unmatched junction nucleotides: 9. The CDR3 totals 13 residues. CDR3 loop: CSARDQSGGWAFF. For the CDR3, the DNA is TGCAGTGCTAGAGATCAGTCAGGGGGGTGGGCTTTCTTT.

This clonotype occurred a few times. This chain connects TRBV7-2 to TRBJ2-3, with TRBD2 identical over 8 bases. This CDR3 is built from 15 residues. The J segment lost 6 bases and the V segment lost 1 base, leaving 6 bases of the junction unmatched. CDR1 and CDR2 from the germline V gene are SGHTA and FQGNSA. CDR3 amino acids: CASSLVRGGRDTQYF. CDR3 sequence (DNA): TGTGCCAGCAGCTTAGTACGGGGGGGAAGGGATACGCAGTATTTT.

The rearrangement links TRBV15 to TRBJ2-4; no clear D. The CDR3 has 15 amino acids. CDR1 and CDR2 (germline): LNHNV, YYDKDF (reference sequence). Trimming took 3 bases from V and 0 from J, leaving 9 bases between them. CDR3 protein: CATSSDILAKNIQYF. CDR3 sequence (DNA): TGTGCCACCAGCAGTGATATCCTAGCCAAAAACATTCAGTACTTC. The full variable domain, in which reference TRBV15 and TRBJ2-4 provide the parts outside the CDR3, is DAMVIQNPRYQVTQFGKPVTLSCSQTLNHNVMYWYQQKSSQAPKLLFHYYDKDFNNEADTPDNFQSRRPNTSFCFLDIRSPGLGDTAMYLCATSSDILAKNIQYFGAGTRLSVL.

In regard to this clonotype: At one boundary the junction diverges from the germline segment, which might be a read error. The chain combines TRBV7-9 with TRBJ2-7; unclear D gene. Per the germline V gene, CDR1 is SEHNR and CDR2 is FQNEAQ (reference sequence). The CDR3 is made up of 10 amino acids. The CDR3 reads CASTNGTLDF. The CDR3, as DNA: TGTGCCAGCACCAACGGAACCCTTGACTTC.

Only a few counts were recorded for this clonotype. The rearrangement uses TRBV6-6 and TRBJ2-5; D is tentatively TRBD1 or TRBD2 (5 bases each). Trimming pared 5 bases from V and 5 bases from J, leaving 18 bases between. Looked up from germline, CDR1 is MNHNY and CDR2 is SVGAGI (reference sequence). The CDR3 is made up of 15 amino acids. The CDR3 DNA reads TGTGCCAGCAGTGGTCCGTGGGACCGGTGGGAGACCCAGTACTTC. Its protein product is CASSGPWDRWETQYF.

The V gene is TRBV5-6, the J gene TRBJ2-7; 11 positions match TRBD1. The CDR3 has 18 amino acids. The ends lost 4 bases at V and 3 bases at J; junction bases unmatched: 15. Germline V gene lookup returns CDR1 SGHDT and CDR2 YYEEEE. The DNA of the CDR3 is TGTGCCAGCAGCCGTGGGACAGGGGGTCCCGCAGTGGGCTACGAGCAGTACTTC. Amino acids: CASSRGTGGPAVGYEQYF. The variable domain in full, completed from reference TRBV5-6 and TRBJ2-7, reads DAGVTQSPTHLIKTRGQQVTLRCSPKSGHDTVSWYQQALGQGPQFIFQYYEEEERQRGNFPDRFSGHQFPNYSSELNVNALLLGDSALYLCASSRGTGGPAVGYEQYFGPGTRLTVT.

This clonotype has at least ten counts. V is TRBV6-6 and J is TRBJ2-7, with 11 bases identical to TRBD1. The germline V gene encodes CDR1 MNHNY and CDR2 SVGAGI (reference sequence). The CDR3 is 15 amino acids. With V trimmed by 2 bases and J by 2 bases, 2 bases remained unmatched. CDR3 DNA: TGTGCCAGCAGTTACGGACAGGGGGCTACCTACGAGCAGTACTTC. This gives the protein CASSYGQGATYEQYF.

This clonotype was found a few times. This chain connects TRBV6-1 to TRBJ1-2, with a possible D match to TRBD1 (5 bases). The CDR3 loop spans 14 amino acids. V dropped 3 bases and J dropped 3 bases, with 11 bases sitting between them. In germline, CDR1 is MNHNS, CDR2 SASEGT. CDR3 DNA: TGTGCCAGCAGTGAGGGGGGGGGTTACTATGGCTACACCTTC. Amino acids: CASSEGGGYYGYTF.

This chain links TRBV30 with TRBJ2-7; D is possibly TRBD2 (6 bases). Trimming removed 0 bases at V and 10 bases at J, with 22 bases between. Per germline, CDR1 GTSNPN and CDR2 SVGIG (reference sequence). The CDR3 is 15 amino acids. This CDR3 reads CAWSVRDLTSGTQYF. CDR3 nucleotides: TGTGCCTGGAGTGTTAGGGACCTGACTAGTGGAACCCAGTACTTC.

Only a few counts were recorded for this clonotype. V is TRBV20-1 and J is TRBJ1-5; a possible D gene is TRBD1 (6 bases). The CDR3 length is 14 residues. V was shortened by 0 bases and J by 7 bases, with 13 bases between the two germline ends. Germline loops: CDR1 DFQATT, CDR2 SNEGSKA (reference sequence). CDR3 in amino acids: CSARESGGHQPQHF. The CDR3, as DNA: TGCAGTGCTAGAGAGAGCGGGGGACACCAGCCCCAGCATTTT.

This clonotype has at least ten counts. The chain carries TRBV6-7 and TRBJ2-7; D not certain. TRBV6-7 is classed as an ORF, of uncertain function. The CDR3 consists of 13 residues. Trimming removed 5 bases from V and 4 bases from J, with 12 bases in between. The CDR3 DNA follows: TGTGCCAGCAGTCCGGGCCCCCGATACGAGCAGTACTTC. Translation: CASSPGPRYEQYF.

In nucleotides, the CDR3 is TGCAGTGCTAGTGAAAGTACTAGCGGGAGCCGGGCTGAGCAGTTCTTC. Protein sequence: CSASESTSGSRAEQFF. This chain joins TRBV20-1 and TRBJ2-1, with 11 bases aligning to TRBD2. V shed 3 bases, J shed 9 bases, and the junction held 13 bases outside the gene matches. Germline V lookup: CDR1 DFQATT, CDR2 SNEGSKA (reference sequence). The CDR3 loop spans 16 amino acids.

The chain couples TRBV10-3 to TRBJ1-2, with D maybe TRBD1 (5 bases). The CDR3 totals 16 residues. From germline, CDR1 is ENHRY and CDR2 SYGVKD. The V and J ends lost 10 bases and 3 bases respectively, with 24 bases between them. CDR3 region: CARSPGPLNGDYGYTF. The CDR3 DNA is TGTGCCAGAAGTCCGGGACCGTTGAACGGGGACTATGGCTACACCTTC.

This clonotype was picked up a small number of times. The gene calls are TRBV27 and TRBJ2-3; D remains ambiguous. The V end was cut by 2 bases, the J end by 7 bases, with 4 bases between. The CDR3 length is 11 residues. The germline V gene has CDR1 MNHEY and CDR2 SMNVEV (reference sequence). The CDR3 region is CASSLLNTQYF. The CDR3 coding sequence is TGTGCCAGCAGTTTACTCAATACGCAGTATTTT.

The CDR3 DNA follows: TGTGCCAGCAGTGACTCAGGGAGGGTAAGCTCCTACGAGCAGTACTTC. Amino acids: CASSDSGRVSSYEQYF. J is TRBJ2-7 and V is TRBV6-1, with TRBD2 matching 7 bases. Germline V lookup: CDR1 MNHNS, CDR2 SASEGT. The CDR3 extends over 16 amino acids. The V and J ends lost 3 bases and 0 bases, in that order; junction bases with no gene match: 8.

This clonotype was picked up one time. The chain joins TRBV29-1 to TRBJ2-3, with D possibly being TRBD2 (6 bases). CDR3 length: 12 residues. V was cut by 7 bases and J by 5 bases, with 13 bases left in between. In germline, CDR1 is SQVTM, CDR2 ANQGSEA. DNA of the CDR3: TGCAGCGCCGATCCGGGGGAAGATACGCAGTATTTT. Its protein is CSADPGEDTQYF.

This clonotype was found a few times. This chain connects TRBV7-9 to TRBJ2-1; D remains ambiguous. Looked up from germline, CDR1 is SEHNR and CDR2 is FQNEAQ (reference sequence). The CDR3 spans 11 residues. V lost 0 bases, J lost 14 bases, and 8 bases lay in between. For the CDR3, the DNA is TGTGCCAGCAGCTTAGCCTATGATGAGTTCTTC. Translating gives CASSLAYDEFF.

The rearrangement joins TRBV29-1 to TRBJ2-1, with 9 bases that match TRBD2. The germline CDR1 and CDR2 sequences are SQVTM and ANQGSEA. The CDR3 is made up of 14 amino acids. V was pared by 2 bases and J by 3 bases, with 2 bases of the junction left unmatched. CDR3 DNA: TGCAGCGTTGAACCTAGCGGGAACTACAATGAGCAGTTCTTC. Translation: CSVEPSGNYNEQFF.

About this clonotype itself: At one end the junction does not follow the germline gene, possibly because of a read error. This chain joins TRBV27 and TRBJ2-1; the D gene is possibly TRBD2 (5 bases). Germline CDR1 MNHEY, CDR2 SMNVEV (reference sequence). The CDR3 loop spans 16 amino acids. CDR3 region: CACSPGSGAPYNEQFF. The CDR3 bases are TGTGCCTGCAGCCCGGGGAGCGGAGCCCCCTACAATGAGCAGTTCTTC.

The V call is TRBV20-1, the J call TRBJ2-7, with TRBD2 as a possible D gene (5 bases). This CDR3 is built from 13 residues. V lost 6 bases and J lost 3, with 15 bases in between. Looked up from germline, CDR1 is DFQATT and CDR2 is SNEGSKA (reference sequence). The CDR3 is CSAQTRGHYEQYF. The CDR3 DNA follows: TGCAGTGCCCAGACCCGGGGTCACTACGAGCAGTACTTC.

This chain links TRBV29-1 with TRBJ2-3, with 15 bases that match TRBD2. Germline assignment: CDR1 SQVTM and CDR2 ANQGSEA. The CDR3 runs 15 residues. V dropped 7 bases and J dropped 3; count of bases not matched to a gene: 5. As DNA, the CDR3 is TGCAGCGCTAGGACTAGCGGGAGGGCGACAGATACGCAGTATTTT. It codes for CSARTSGRATDTQYF.

This clonotype was seen ten or more times. The chain is built from TRBV6-1 and TRBJ2-3, with 7 nucleotides matching TRBD2. This CDR3 contains 14 residues. V was pared by 10 bases and J by 2 bases, with 9 bases of the junction left unmatched. The germline gives CDR1 MNHNS, CDR2 SASEGT. The CDR3 DNA reads as TGTGCCACGATCGAGACTAGCTTCACAGATACGCAGTATTTT. It codes for CATIETSFTDTQYF.

The chain couples TRBV20-1 to TRBJ2-3, with D possibly TRBD2 on 7 matching bases. Germline assignment: CDR1 DFQATT and CDR2 SNEGSKA (reference sequence). Trimming shortened V by 8 bases and J by 6 bases, and 21 bases separated the two germline ends. This CDR3 is built from 14 residues. The CDR3 DNA sequence: TGCAGTCCGAGGAGGGGGGGCAACCCGGATACGCAGTATTTT. Translated: CSPRRGGNPDTQYF.

The CDR3 protein is CSASTIIVQPQHF. Written as DNA, the CDR3 is TGCAGTGCTTCGACAATTATCGTCCAGCCCCAGCATTTT. The rearrangement joins TRBV20-1 to TRBJ1-5; D gene uncertain. The CDR3 spans 13 residues. Germline assignment: CDR1 DFQATT and CDR2 SNEGSKA (reference sequence). Trimming took off 5 bases at V and 7 bases at J, with 15 bases between the two ends.

This clonotype was detected a few times. This chain uses TRBV20-1 with TRBJ2-6, with no clear D. CDR1 is DFQATT and CDR2 is SNEGSKA in the germline V gene (reference sequence). V lost 3 bases to trimming and J lost 2 bases, with 8 bases between them. This CDR3 comprises 14 residues. The CDR3 sequence is CSASQVAGANVLTF. CDR3 nucleotides: TGCAGTGCTAGTCAGGTTGCTGGGGCCAACGTCCTGACTTTC.

This clonotype appeared many times. V usage is TRBV29-1 and J usage is TRBJ2-5, with 8 bases aligning to TRBD1. V was pared by 5 bases and J by 4 bases, with 6 bases of the junction left unmatched. The CDR3 loop spans 13 amino acids. CDR1 is SQVTM, CDR2 ANQGSEA, per germline. The CDR3 nucleotides read TGCAGCGTTTACCCGGGACAGGCAGAGACCCAGTACTTC. This codes for CSVYPGQAETQYF. The variable domain in full, completed from reference TRBV29-1 and TRBJ2-5, reads SAVISQKPSRDICQRGTSLTIQCQVDSQVTMMFWYRQQPGQSLTLIATANQGSEATYESGFVIDKFPISRPNLTFSTLTVSNMSPEDSSIYLCSVYPGQAETQYFGPGTRLLVL.

This clonotype has a handful of counts. J is TRBJ2-7 and V is TRBV11-2; D gene unclear. This CDR3 contains 15 residues. The V and J ends lost 1 base and 2 bases respectively, with 12 bases between them. From germline, CDR1 is SGHAT and CDR2 FQNNGV. CDR3 in amino acids: CASSLVSVSTYEQYF. Here the CDR3 DNA reads TGTGCCAGCAGCTTAGTTTCGGTCAGCACCTACGAGCAGTACTTC.

This clonotype was observed a handful of times. The chain uses TRBV7-9 and TRBJ2-3, with TRBD2 matching 12 bases. CDR3 length: 16 residues. The V gene end was trimmed by 2 bases and the J gene end by 4 bases; junction bases not matched to a gene: 4. Germline V CDR1 and CDR2: SEHNR, FQNEAQ (reference sequence). CDR3 coding DNA: TGTGCCAGCAGCTTAATACTAGCGGGAGGATCAGATACGCAGTATTTT. As protein: CASSLILAGGSDTQYF.